This is a list of T cell receptor beta chains from one sample in a study of OX40 agonist ivuxolimab in advanced cancers. The protocol was immunoSEQ multiplex PCR, while the TCRdb copy is restricted to in-frame clones and leaves out a portion. The sample holds tens of thousands of clones, 88% seen once. The material sequenced was CD4+ or CD8+ T cells sorted from blood, taken in a trial of the OX40 agonist ivuxolimab. Receptors were obtained from an adult with an advanced solid tumor such as melanoma, head and neck, liver or kidney cancer. Each CDR3 is given with its conserved first and last residue. D genes are given only for firm matches. A clone size is listed for some rows: how often the clone was seen (once, few, many), or a class if it is expanded.

d_call,v_call,j_call,clone_size,cdr3_aa,cdr3_nt
.,TRBV20-1,TRBJ2-1,.,CRPNEQFF,TGCAGACCAAATGAGCAGTTCTTC
.,TRBV10-1,TRBJ2-3,.,CASSDVDTQYF,TGCGCCAGCAGTGATGTGGATACGCAGTATTTT
TRBD1,TRBV6-1,TRBJ2-2,.,CASSVRTGHTGELFF,TGTGCCAGCAGTGTAAGGACAGGGCACACCGGGGAGCTGTTTTTT
.,TRBV9,TRBJ2-1,.,CASSPYGFRGYNEQFF,TGTGCCAGCAGCCCATACGGCTTCCGAGGTTACAATGAGCAGTTCTTC
.,TRBV7-8,TRBJ2-3,.,CASSLVQGTQYF,TGTGCCAGCAGCTTAGTCCAGGGTACGCAGTATTTT
.,TRBV5-1,TRBJ2-1,once,CASSLADTHSEQFF,TGCGCCAGCAGCTTGGCGGACACCCATAGCGAGCAGTTCTTC
.,TRBV30,TRBJ2-3,.,CAWGLPPDTQYF,TGTGCCTGGGGGCTTCCCCCAGATACGCAGTATTTT
.,TRBV6-1,TRBJ1-3,.,CASREPSGNTIYF,TGTGCCAGCAGGGAACCTTCTGGAAACACCATATATTTT
.,TRBV7-9,TRBJ1-2,.,CASSHTGYTF,TGTGCCAGCAGCCACACGGGCTACACCTTC
.,TRBV6-5,TRBJ1-5,.,CASSPGVNQPQHF,TGTGCCAGCAGTCCAGGGGTAAATCAGCCCCAGCATTTT
.,TRBV11-2,TRBJ2-7,.,CASSLGGAGPQREQYF,TGTGCCAGCAGCTTAGGAGGGGCAGGGCCCCAAAGGGAGCAGTACTTC
.,TRBV19,TRBJ1-5,.,CASSIVGNQPQHF,TGTGCCAGTAGTATTGTAGGGAATCAGCCCCAGCATTTT
.,TRBV5-1,TRBJ2-5,.,CASSLGGKGETQYF,TGCGCCAGCAGCTTGGGGGGGAAGGGAGAGACCCAGTACTTC
.,TRBV23-1,TRBJ2-2,.,CASSQNRENTGELFF,TGCGCCAGCAGTCAAAACAGGGAGAACACCGGGGAGCTGTTTTTT
.,TRBV5-4,TRBJ2-6,.,CASSLATGLGANVLTF,TGTGCCAGCAGCTTGGCCACGGGATTGGGGGCCAACGTCCTGACTTTC
.,TRBV4-1,TRBJ1-3,once,CASSQEGRTGNTIYF,TGCGCCAGCAGCCAAGAGGGCAGGACCGGAAACACCATATATTTT
.,TRBV13,TRBJ2-1,.,CASSPRRAYNEQFF,TGTGCCAGCAGCCCGCGACGAGCCTACAATGAGCAGTTCTTC
.,TRBV2,TRBJ1-4,.,CASSEGGGIGEKLFF,TGTGCCAGCAGTGAAGGCGGGGGGATTGGTGAAAAACTGTTTTTT
.,TRBV28,TRBJ1-3,.,CASSLGGAGATGNTIYF,TGTGCCAGCAGTTTAGGCGGGGCGGGGGCGACTGGAAACACCATATATTTT
.,TRBV10-2,TRBJ2-2,.,CASRPGGGGSGGELFF,TGCGCCAGCAGACCCGGAGGGGGGGGCAGTGGCGGGGAGCTGTTTTTT
.,TRBV9,TRBJ2-1,once,CASSVGSEQFF,TGTGCCAGCAGCGTAGGTTCCGAGCAGTTCTTC
.,TRBV7-2,TRBJ2-1,.,CASRNTLRVEQFF,TGTGCCAGCAGGAACACCCTACGGGTTGAGCAGTTCTTC
TRBD1,TRBV11-2,TRBJ2-7,.,CASSSSGQGLYEQYF,TGTGCCAGCAGCTCCTCCGGACAGGGATTGTACGAGCAGTACTTC
.,TRBV19,TRBJ2-7,.,CASSMDRTVGGQYF,TGTGCCAGTAGTATGGATCGTACGGTAGGCGGGCAGTACTTC
.,TRBV7-3,TRBJ1-1,.,CASSLGLRNTEAFF,TGTGCCAGCAGCTTAGGGCTAAGGAACACTGAAGCTTTCTTT
.,TRBV7-6,TRBJ2-7,once,CASSAREISEQYF,TGTGCCAGCAGCGCCCGGGAGATCTCCGAGCAGTACTTC
.,TRBV2,TRBJ2-7,.,CASSWRGVGNEQYF,TGTGCCAGCAGTTGGCGCGGGGTAGGGAACGAGCAGTACTTC
TRBD2,TRBV7-2,TRBJ2-2,.,CASSLLLAAGELFF,TGTGCCAGCAGCTTATTACTAGCGGCCGGGGAGCTGTTTTTT
.,TRBV18,TRBJ1-5,.,CASSPCCVVARNQPQHF,TGTGCCAGCTCACCTTGTTGCGTTGTCGCGCGCAATCAGCCCCAGCATTTT
.,TRBV5-6,TRBJ1-2,.,CASSLAQALYTSSYTF,TGTGCCAGCAGCTTGGCGCAGGCCCTCTATACCAGCTCGTACACCTTC
.,TRBV5-5,TRBJ2-5,few,CASSLNGVEETQYF,TGTGCCAGCAGCTTGAACGGAGTTGAAGAGACCCAGTACTTC
.,TRBV6-5,TRBJ2-5,.,CASSYTQGQGTQYF,TGTGCCAGCAGTTACACCCAGGGCCAAGGGACCCAGTACTTC
.,TRBV19,TRBJ1-3,once,CASSEVSGNTIYF,TGTGCCAGTAGTGAAGTCTCTGGAAACACCATATATTTT
.,TRBV19,TRBJ1-4,.,CASSIAGTAREKLFF,TGTGCCAGTAGTATCGCCGGGACGGCGAGAGAAAAACTGTTTTTT
TRBD2,TRBV4-2,TRBJ2-1,.,CASSRPGLAGGEQFF,TGTGCCAGCAGCCGCCCGGGACTAGCGGGAGGTGAGCAGTTCTTC
.,TRBV10-3,TRBJ2-7,.,CAISSQGYEQYF,TGTGCCATCAGTTCTCAGGGCTACGAGCAGTACTTC
TRBD1,TRBV6-1,TRBJ1-3,.,CASSERGTGGNTIYF,TGTGCCAGCAGTGAACGCGGGACAGGCGGAAACACCATATATTTT
.,TRBV5-1,TRBJ2-1,.,CASRIRTSEVYNEQFF,TGCGCCAGCAGAATCCGAACTAGTGAAGTTTACAATGAGCAGTTCTTC
.,TRBV7-7,TRBJ2-3,.,CASTKGLGDRTTDTQYF,TGTGCTAGCACCAAGGGCCTAGGGGATCGGACCACAGATACGCAGTATTTT
TRBD2,TRBV6-6,TRBJ2-7,.,CASSVPGLDEQYF,TGTGCCAGCAGTGTACCGGGACTAGACGAGCAGTACTTC
TRBD2,TRBV7-8,TRBJ2-2,.,CASKMTSGSPGELFF,TGTGCCAGCAAGATGACTAGCGGGAGTCCCGGGGAGCTGTTTTTT
TRBD2,TRBV5-4,TRBJ2-7,.,CASSLWEGLGEQYF,TGTGCCAGCAGCTTGTGGGAGGGCTTGGGGGAGCAGTACTTC
.,TRBV21-1,TRBJ1-5,.,CASSKGQGGNQPQHF,TGTGCCAGCAGCAAAGGTCAGGGCGGCAATCAGCCCCAGCATTTT
.,TRBV29-1,TRBJ2-3,.,CSVEIADTQYF,TGCAGCGTTGAGATTGCAGATACGCAGTATTTT
TRBD1,TRBV9,TRBJ2-2,.,CASSPRQGSGELFF,TGTGCCAGCAGCCCCCGACAGGGGAGCGGGGAGCTGTTTTTT
.,TRBV18,TRBJ1-2,.,CASSPEGGENYGYTF,TGTGCCAGCTCACCCGAAGGCGGGGAGAACTATGGCTACACCTTC
.,TRBV6-1,TRBJ1-5,once,CASSKGSALLPQHF,TGTGCCAGCAGTAAGGGGTCGGCTTTACTGCCCCAGCATTTT
TRBD2,TRBV9,TRBJ2-3,.,CASSVGPPSAGGGTDTQYF,TGTGCCAGCAGCGTAGGCCCCCCGTCAGCGGGAGGGGGCACAGATACGCAGTATTTT